This is a list of T cell receptor beta chains from one sample in a study of cytomegalovirus exposure and HLA in healthy donors. The repertoire was sequenced with immunoSEQ multiplex PCR; TCRdb's copy has only in-frame clones and lacks some. The sample gives roughly 80,000 clones, under 80% of which show up once; about 6.9% is in the top ten. Sequenced: PBMCs. The receptors derive from a woman between 50 and 59 years old in good health and CMV-seropositive. The conserved cysteine and the conserved F or W are not part of the CDR3 here.

J gene: TRBJ2-2
V gene: TRBV19
CDR3 protein: ATRRVRSNTGELF

J gene: TRBJ2-3
V gene: TRBV6-1
CDR3 protein: ASSGAGNTDTQY

J gene: TRBJ1-3
V gene: TRBV19
CDR3 protein: ASRWGETNSGNTIY

J gene: TRBJ1-4
V gene: TRBV18
CDR3 protein: ASSPSNEKLF

J gene: TRBJ2-5
V gene: TRBV5-4
CDR3 protein: ASSEGGGGGGSETQY

J gene: TRBJ1-1
V gene: TRBV18
CDR3 protein: ASSPPTGNTEAF

J gene: TRBJ2-2
V gene: TRBV19
CDR3 protein: ASTPPDRGSSGELF

J gene: TRBJ2-3
V gene: TRBV2
CDR3 protein: ASSRSGGDTQY

J gene: TRBJ2-5
V gene: TRBV5-1
CDR3 protein: ASKRTGGPQETQY

J gene: TRBJ2-3
V gene: TRBV5-1
CDR3 protein: ASSLGSGAADTQY

J gene: TRBJ2-6
V gene: TRBV29-1
CDR3 protein: SVDRGSGANVLT

J gene: TRBJ2-2
V gene: TRBV5-8
CDR3 protein: ASSLPSFRGTGELF

J gene: TRBJ1-2
V gene: TRBV5-4
CDR3 protein: ASSRDSYGYT

J gene: TRBJ2-5
V gene: TRBV7-7
CDR3 protein: ASSLAQQETQY

J gene: TRBJ1-2
V gene: TRBV18
CDR3 protein: ASSPNRVGYT

J gene: TRBJ2-2
V gene: TRBV6-6
CDR3 protein: ASSSGTIQNTGELF

J gene: TRBJ2-3
V gene: TRBV23-1
CDR3 protein: ASSQDHTDNRSSTDTQY

J gene: TRBJ1-1
V gene: TRBV11-2
CDR3 protein: ASSLDGQANTEAF

J gene: TRBJ2-2
V gene: TRBV5-6
CDR3 protein: ASGRGDRELF

J gene: TRBJ1-3
V gene: TRBV5-1
CDR3 protein: ASSSDRDSGNTIY

J gene: TRBJ1-2
V gene: TRBV4-1
CDR3 protein: ASSQGPGQGPISNGYT

J gene: TRBJ2-5
V gene: TRBV9
CDR3 protein: ASSVPGKETQY

J gene: TRBJ1-2
V gene: TRBV6-1
CDR3 protein: ASRKDRGGFYGYT

J gene: TRBJ2-3
V gene: TRBV5-1
CDR3 protein: ASSLEGGGAESTTDTQY

J gene: TRBJ2-3
V gene: TRBV28
CDR3 protein: ASSSTLGAGHTDTQY

J gene: TRBJ2-5
V gene: TRBV6-1
CDR3 protein: ASSELAGGPETQY

J gene: TRBJ2-1
V gene: TRBV5-6
CDR3 protein: ASSLPSSGGVEQF

J gene: TRBJ1-5
V gene: TRBV5-6
CDR3 protein: ASSFSGVNQPQH

J gene: TRBJ2-2
V gene: TRBV6-1
CDR3 protein: ASSEVGTGGFTGELF

J gene: TRBJ1-4
V gene: TRBV6-5
CDR3 protein: ASSQGFTNEKLF

J gene: TRBJ2-7
V gene: TRBV12-5
CDR3 protein: ASGLAQGTREQY

J gene: TRBJ1-5
V gene: TRBV7-2
CDR3 protein: ASSSGQVFGQPQH

J gene: TRBJ1-6
V gene: TRBV10-1
CDR3 protein: ASRAAGLGSPLH

J gene: TRBJ2-3
V gene: TRBV5-1
CDR3 protein: ASSPRTGRDADTQY

J gene: TRBJ2-6
V gene: TRBV5-6
CDR3 protein: ASSEKGRAGANVLT

J gene: TRBJ1-2
V gene: TRBV28
CDR3 protein: ASSSAELLGPLYGYT

J gene: TRBJ1-2
V gene: TRBV29-1
CDR3 protein: SASPSGLTGYT

J gene: TRBJ2-1
V gene: TRBV9
CDR3 protein: ASSLDRDGEQF

J gene: NA
V gene: TRBV27
CDR3 protein: ASSRVPGDYYEQY

J gene: TRBJ2-7
V gene: TRBV25-1
CDR3 protein: ASSEQGSYEQY

J gene: TRBJ1-6
V gene: TRBV7-9
CDR3 protein: ASSSRQGSSPLH

J gene: TRBJ1-4
V gene: TRBV5-1
CDR3 protein: ASSQSTGGGEKLF

J gene: TRBJ2-3
V gene: TRBV4-2
CDR3 protein: ASSQDGPGSTDTQY

J gene: TRBJ1-5
V gene: TRBV28
CDR3 protein: ASSLSGQPQH

J gene: TRBJ2-3
V gene: TRBV19
CDR3 protein: ASSSIRESTDTQY

J gene: TRBJ1-2
V gene: TRBV21-1
CDR3 protein: ASSPRDRSSGYT

J gene: TRBJ2-1
V gene: TRBV14
CDR3 protein: ASSFPAGMGTGERLQF

J gene: TRBJ2-1
V gene: TRBV5-1
CDR3 protein: ASSLGRRSYNEQF

J gene: TRBJ2-5
V gene: TRBV19
CDR3 protein: ASSIGIRETQY

J gene: TRBJ2-7
V gene: TRBV7-9
CDR3 protein: SSSSLPRGISYEQY